This T cell receptor beta chain comes out of a study of blood T cell repertoires in COVID-19. Sequencing used immunoSEQ multiplex PCR; TCRdb keeps in-frame clones, though not all of them. Among under 250,000 clones listed, more than 85% were seen once. Germline V gene data show CDR1 as SEHNR and CDR2 as FQNEAQ (reference sequence). The CDR3 sequence is 12 residues long. J was trimmed by 11 bases and V by 1 base; bases with no gene match: 4. V usage is TRBV7-9 and J usage is TRBJ2-5; 7 nucleotides align to TRBD1. The sequencing input was peripheral blood. The sequence came from a man aged 55 to 70 with COVID-19, enrolled during active disease. The CDR3 protein is CASSLDGGQQYF. The DNA for the CDR3 is TGTGCCAGCAGCTTAGATGGGGGACAGCAGTACTTC.